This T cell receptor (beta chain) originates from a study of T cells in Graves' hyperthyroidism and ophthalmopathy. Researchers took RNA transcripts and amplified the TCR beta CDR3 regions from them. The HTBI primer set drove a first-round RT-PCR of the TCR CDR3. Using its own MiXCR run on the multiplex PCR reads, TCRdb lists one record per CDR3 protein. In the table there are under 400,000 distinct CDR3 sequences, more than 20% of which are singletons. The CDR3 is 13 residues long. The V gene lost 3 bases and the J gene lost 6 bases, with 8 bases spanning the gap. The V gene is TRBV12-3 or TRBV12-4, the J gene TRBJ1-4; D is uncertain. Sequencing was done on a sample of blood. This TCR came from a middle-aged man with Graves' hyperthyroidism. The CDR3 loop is CASSFLLDEKLFF. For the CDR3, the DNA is TGTGCCAGCAGTTTCCTACTTGATGAAAAACTGTTTTTT.